This T cell receptor (beta chain) was sequenced during a study of T cell changes during pregnancy in multiple sclerosis. The V gene lost 4 bases and the J gene lost 3 bases, with 13 bases spanning the gap. The CDR3 sequence is 14 residues long. Per the germline V gene, CDR1 is SGHTS and CDR2 is YDEGEE. Assay: immunoSEQ multiplex PCR; the TCRdb copy retains only in-frame clones and omits some. This sample has tens of thousands of clones, with about 90% found just once. The sequence derives from a female donor with multiple sclerosis, enrolled in a pregnancy study. The chain uses TRBV5-8 and TRBJ1-2, with a weak D call TRBD1 (6 bases). This specimen was peripheral blood, taken before pregnancy. The CDR3 region has the DNA TGTGCCAGCAGCCTCCGGACAGCTTACTATGGCTACACCTTC. Protein product: CASSLRTAYYGYTF.